Listed below are T cell receptor beta chains from one sample, sequenced in a study of T cell responses to AZD1222 COVID-19 vaccine. Assay used: immunoSEQ multiplex PCR; TCRdb lists only in-frame clones, some missing. The data contain over 45,000 clones, approximately 83% of them singletons. This specimen consisted of peripheral blood, obtained on day 0 of AZD1222 vaccination. These receptors came from an adult in good health. Each CDR3 is given with its conserved first and last residue. The D gene is left open where the match is weak.

D	V	J	CDR3
TRBD1	TRBV6-5	TRBJ1-5	CASSYPRDRDFQPQHF
.	TRBV2	TRBJ1-2	CASSEWVTGNYGYTF
TRBD1	TRBV4-2	TRBJ1-3	CASSQVGTGINTIYF
TRBD1	TRBV10-1	TRBJ2-7	CASSLGQATYEQYF
.	TRBV14	TRBJ1-2	CASSVDGYGYTF
.	TRBV6-6	TRBJ1-2	CASSSSQGFYGYTF
TRBD2	TRBV15	TRBJ2-1	CATSRDSGRALQFF
.	TRBV19	TRBJ1-1	CASRDIGTEAFF
TRBD1	TRBV5-6	TRBJ1-2	CASSGRDRAFGYTF
TRBD2	TRBV4-3	TRBJ2-5	CASSQDTSGRGIQYF
.	TRBV7-8	TRBJ1-1	CASSLYLGSEAFF
TRBD2	TRBV7-8	TRBJ2-5	CASSLERGQETQYF
TRBD2	TRBV3-1/TRBV3-2	TRBJ2-7	CASSSGTSTYEQYF
.	TRBV24-1	TRBJ2-5	CATSDAQGYQETQYF
.	TRBV20-1	TRBJ1-1	CSASGNTEAFF
.	TRBV28	TRBJ1-1	CASSLGNWGAFF
TRBD1	TRBV19	TRBJ2-2	CASSRQGISGELFF
TRBD1	TRBV29-1	TRBJ1-2	CSVEQSGTDYTF
.	TRBV9	TRBJ2-1	CASSHNPWGSYNEQFF
TRBD1	TRBV28	TRBJ2-5	CASSLPGQGWETQYF
.	TRBV10-3	TRBJ2-7	CAIGGVSYEQYF
.	TRBV28	TRBJ2-7	CASSGDTYYEQYF
TRBD2	TRBV10-1	TRBJ2-3	CASGFGGRATDTQYF
TRBD1	TRBV18	TRBJ2-7	CASSPENRGEQYF
.	TRBV5-6	TRBJ1-1	CASGRQFENTEAFF